The 5 T cell receptor beta chains presented below share a single source sample, sequenced in a study of cytomegalovirus exposure and HLA in healthy donors. Primers for the PCR totalled 60 Vbeta and 13 Jbeta. Libraries were prepared by immunoSEQ multiplex PCR; TCRdb keeps only in-frame clonotypes and omits some of them. The sample totals about 74,000 clones. The sample comprised PBMCs. These receptors originate from a female donor in good health and CMV-seropositive.

The rearrangement uses TRBV19 and TRBJ2-1; 9 bases are shared with TRBD1. The CDR3 is 15 residues long. Looked up from germline, CDR1 is LNHDA and CDR2 is SQIVND (reference sequence). The V segment lost 4 bases and the J segment 6 bases; nucleotides outside the gene matches: 7. The CDR3 region has the DNA TGTGCCAGTAGTAAGGTCCGGGACAGGGCCAATGAGCAGTTCTTC. Translated: CASSKVRDRANEQFF.

V gene TRBV27 combines with J gene TRBJ2-7; D call uncertain. Germline CDR1 is MNHEY and CDR2 is SMNVEV (reference sequence). The ends were cut back, 2 bases at V and 4 bases at J, with 12 bases in the middle. This CDR3 comprises 14 residues. The CDR3, as DNA: TGTGCCAGCAGTTTAACGAGATCCTTATACGAGCAGTACTTC. Its protein product is CASSLTRSLYEQYF.

CDR3 amino acids: CAWSVQQGAYNEQFF. The CDR3, as DNA: TGTGCCTGGAGTGTACAACAGGGGGCCTACAATGAGCAGTTCTTC. The J gene is TRBJ2-1, the V gene TRBV30; 8 bases are shared with TRBD1. CDR1 and CDR2 (germline): GTSNPN, SVGIG (reference sequence). Germline trimming cut 0 bases from V and 2 bases from J; bases unmatched to any gene: 3. The CDR3 consists of 15 residues. The full variable domain, completed using reference TRBV30 and TRBJ2-1, is SQTIHQWPATLVQPVGSPLSLECTVEGTSNPNLYWYRQAAGRGLQLLFYSVGIGQISSEVPQNLSASRPQDRQFILSSKKLLLSDSGFYLCAWSVQQGAYNEQFFGPGTRLTVL.

The J gene is TRBJ1-2, the V gene TRBV7-6; D gene unclear. The V end lost 1 base, the J end lost 8 bases, and 11 bases lay between the germline ends. The CDR3 is 13 residues long. Germline loops: CDR1 SGHVS, CDR2 FNYEAQ. CDR3 bases: TGTGCCAGCAGCTTAGGAGGTTTAAGGGGCTACACCTTC. Protein product: CASSLGGLRGYTF.

DNA of the CDR3: TGTGCCAGCAGTGGGGACAGAGAAAATGAGCAGTTCTTC. This sequence encodes CASSGDRENEQFF. The chain uses TRBV2 and TRBJ2-1, with TRBD1 matching 7 bases. Germline V gene sequence: CDR1 SNHLY, CDR2 FYNNEI. Losses at the gene ends were 4 bases for V and 7 bases for J; bases not matched to a gene: 4. This CDR3 has 13 residues.